The source of this T cell receptor (beta chain) is a study of shared clonotypes between healthy human individuals. Details on this clone: Its specificity is not known.

Deep-level settings were used for running the assay. Authors' processing steps: Filtering of immunoSEQ junctional sequences could not match full-length read filtering. Sequenced by immunoSEQ multiplex PCR; TCRdb stores in-frame clones only, minus some. The DNA was the basis for D and trimming; V, J and clone size are from that table. The profile shows more than 2 million clones, roughly 95% of them singletons. The germline V gene has CDR1 SGDLS and CDR2 YYNGEE. Trimming left V 0 bases short and J 9 bases short, with 9 bases between. The CDR3 totals 12 residues. The study separated CD4+ cells into CD45RA+ naive and CD45RA-negative memory subsets. Broader study findings: It was the non-shared clonotypes that had lower generation probabilities than clonotypes shared by all four donors.

The V gene is TRBV9, the J gene TRBJ2-5, with D uncertain. Sequences were obtained from naive CD4+ T cells sorted from blood. The sample's subset: CD45RA+ positively selected. The sequence derives from a young man in good health. This CDR3 is CASSVGDWPQYF. The CDR3 bases are TGTGCCAGCAGCGTAGGAGATTGGCCCCAGTACTTC.